This paragraph covers one T cell receptor beta chain sequence. This entry comes from a study of blood T cell repertoires in COVID-19. Across the whole study: Acute and convalescent COVID-19 specimens originated in the United States, Italy and Spain. PBMCs, B-cell-depleted T cells, or T cells were the source of the cDNA or gDNA that made up the material.

The authors' processing: How many nucleated cells were present was estimated from reference gene primer amplification. Some clones are missing from TCRdb's copy, which holds only in-frame ones; the method was immunoSEQ multiplex PCR. V and J calls and clone size are given by that table; D and trimming were obtained from the DNA. The sample has roughly 40,000 clones; roughly nine tenths are singletons. The CDR3 sequence is 15 residues long. The V and J ends lost 1 base and 0 bases respectively, with 7 bases between them. Germline CDR1 reads LGHNA; CDR2 reads YSLEER. This sequence joins TRBV4-3 and TRBJ2-1; D gene uncertain. This receptor was identified in a human donor in a cohort sampled during active COVID-19. The material sequenced was peripheral blood. CDR3 sequence reads: CASSQGPSSYNEQFF. CDR3 nucleotide sequence: TGCGCCAGCAGCCAAGGTCCTAGCTCCTACAATGAGCAGTTCTTC.